A selection of T cell receptor beta chains follows, all from one sample in a study of OX40 agonist ivuxolimab in advanced cancers. Here immunoSEQ multiplex PCR was the method, and the copy in TCRdb shows in-frame clones only, minus some. Of 25,000 to 35,000 clones in the sample, roughly 90% are singletons; the top ten hold about 30%. The sequences come from CD4+ or CD8+ T cells sorted from blood, collected in a trial of the OX40 agonist ivuxolimab. Receptors originate from an adult with an advanced solid tumor such as melanoma, head and neck, liver or kidney cancer. The CDR3 runs from the conserved cysteine through the conserved F or W. Fields, in order: V gene, J gene, clone size, D gene, CDR3 protein, CDR3 DNA. The D gene is left open where the match is weak. The size entry is marked missing in some rows and otherwise reads once, few, many or a size class.

TRBV4-1	TRBJ2-1	.	.	CASSQEGPEQFF	TGCGCCAGCAGCCAAGAGGGGCCAGAGCAGTTCTTC
TRBV7-6	TRBJ2-5	once	.	CASSLEGARYQETQYF	TGTGCCAGCAGCTTAGAAGGAGCGCGGTACCAAGAGACCCAGTACTTC
TRBV7-3	TRBJ2-7	few	.	CASSLYGLSYEQYF	TGTGCCAGCAGCTTATACGGACTTTCCTACGAGCAGTACTTC
TRBV30	TRBJ2-3	.	.	CAWSLALHTDTQYF	TGTGCCTGGTCTCTAGCGCTTCATACAGATACGCAGTATTTT
TRBV6-1	TRBJ1-1	.	.	CASWRWAEAFF	TGTGCCAGCTGGAGGTGGGCTGAAGCTTTCTTT
TRBV6-5	TRBJ1-5	medium-sized	.	CASSPEPYSNQPQHF	TGTGCCAGCAGTCCCGAGCCTTATAGCAATCAGCCCCAGCATTTT
TRBV27	TRBJ2-2	.	TRBD1	CASSLLGTGGYTGELFF	TGTGCCAGCAGTTTATTGGGGACAGGGGGATACACCGGGGAGCTGTTTTTT
TRBV4-1	TRBJ2-7	.	TRBD1	CASSPRQGFYEQYF	TGCGCCAGCAGCCCCCGACAGGGCTTCTACGAGCAGTACTTC
TRBV2	TRBJ2-7	.	.	CASVAGNEQYF	TGTGCCAGCGTTGCAGGGAACGAGCAGTACTTC
TRBV11-1	TRBJ2-7	.	TRBD1	CASSWPPGQSSYEQYF	TGTGCCAGCAGCTGGCCACCGGGACAGTCTTCCTACGAGCAGTACTTC
TRBV15	TRBJ1-5	.	.	CATRISNQPQHF	TGTGCCACCAGGATAAGCAATCAGCCCCAGCATTTT
TRBV5-6	TRBJ2-3	.	.	CASSWGDHWADTQYF	TGTGCCAGCAGCTGGGGGGATCATTGGGCAGATACGCAGTATTTT
TRBV19	TRBJ1-1	medium-sized	.	CASRANTEAFF	TGTGCCAGTAGGGCGAACACTGAAGCTTTCTTT
TRBV27	TRBJ2-1	.	.	CASSVTLSYNEQFF	TGTGCCAGCAGTGTAACCCTCTCCTACAATGAGCAGTTCTTC
TRBV7-2	TRBJ2-1	.	.	CASSLPGVHNEQFF	TGTGCCAGCAGCTTACCGGGCGTCCACAATGAGCAGTTCTTC
TRBV19	TRBJ2-7	.	.	CASTRHSGGEQYF	TGTGCCAGTACGCGGCACTCCGGGGGCGAGCAGTACTTC
TRBV9	TRBJ1-2	medium-sized	TRBD1	CASSVGPGGLPNYGYTF	TGTGCCAGCAGCGTAGGGCCAGGGGGCCTTCCTAACTATGGCTACACCTTC
TRBV7-9	TRBJ2-3	.	TRBD1	CASSSLRQGNTQYF	TGTGCCAGCAGCTCGCTCCGACAGGGGAATACGCAGTATTTT
TRBV11-2	TRBJ1-1	.	TRBD1	CASSLVLQGGNTEAFF	TGTGCCAGCAGCTTAGTACTCCAGGGGGGTAACACTGAAGCTTTCTTT
TRBV7-9	TRBJ2-5	.	.	CASSLTLDSQETQYF	TGTGCCAGCAGCTTAACCTTGGACAGCCAAGAGACCCAGTACTTC
TRBV2	TRBJ2-7	.	.	CASSRQRISSYEQYF	TGTGCCAGCAGTAGACAGAGAATCAGCTCCTACGAGCAGTACTTC
TRBV28	TRBJ2-1	.	TRBD2	CASSGILAGEIYNEQFF	TGTGCCAGCAGTGGGATACTAGCGGGGGAGATCTACAATGAGCAGTTCTTC
TRBV27	TRBJ2-7	.	.	CASSLSTGGDEQYF	TGTGCCAGCAGTTTATCCACCGGGGGAGACGAGCAGTACTTC
TRBV11-3	TRBJ2-1	.	TRBD2	CASSLGPGGQFF	TGTGCCAGCAGCTTAGGTCCGGGAGGGCAGTTCTTC
TRBV28	TRBJ1-1	.	.	CASSLGTEAFF	TGTGCCAGCAGTTTGGGGACTGAAGCTTTCTTT
TRBV11-3	TRBJ2-7	.	.	CASSPSEGYEQYF	TGTGCCAGCAGCCCGTCCGAGGGGTACGAGCAGTACTTC
TRBV9	TRBJ2-3	.	.	CASSFSDGTDTQYF	TGTGCCAGCAGCTTTAGCGACGGCACAGATACGCAGTATTTT
TRBV4-1	TRBJ1-1	few	.	CASSQVGGVNTEAFF	TGCGCCAGCAGCCAGGTGGGGGGTGTGAACACTGAAGCTTTCTTT
TRBV5-1	TRBJ2-7	.	.	CASSSGRQSPYEQYF	TGCGCCAGCAGCTCCGGGCGCCAATCGCCCTACGAGCAGTACTTC
TRBV7-9	TRBJ1-2	few	.	CASSAEYYGYTF	TGTGCCAGCAGCGCCGAGTACTATGGCTACACCTTC
TRBV27	TRBJ1-2	.	.	CASSFSSSYGYTF	TGTGCCAGCTCTTTCTCCTCAAGTTATGGCTACACCTTC
TRBV11-2	TRBJ2-1	.	.	CASSLGAGAYNEQFF	TGTGCCAGCAGCTTAGGGGCAGGGGCATACAATGAGCAGTTCTTC
TRBV5-1	TRBJ1-1	medium-sized	.	CASSLVRALNTEAFF	TGCGCCAGCAGCTTGGTTCGGGCACTGAACACTGAAGCTTTCTTT
TRBV9	TRBJ1-2	.	.	CASSVEVEGRRTYGYTF	TGTGCCAGCAGCGTAGAAGTTGAGGGCAGGCGGACCTATGGCTACACCTTC
TRBV11-3	TRBJ1-2	.	.	CASSLGPDSHYGYTF	TGTGCCAGCAGCTTAGGCCCTGACAGCCACTATGGCTACACCTTC